This TCR beta chain was captured by sequencing in a study of T cell responses to AZD1222 COVID-19 vaccine. This CDR3 spans 11 amino acids. In germline, CDR1 is MNHEY, CDR2 SMNVEV (reference sequence). V was cut by 10 bases and J by 7 bases, with 14 bases left in between. This clone has only a few counts. The antigen is undetermined. TCRdb's table, derived via immunoSEQ multiplex PCR, lists solely in-frame clones and lacks some. The profile shows roughly 120,000 clones, approximately 89% of them singletons. Study-wide results and limits: A reported finding is that nearly half of spike-specific TCRs target unmutated variant regions.

The sequence was collected from an adult in good health. J is TRBJ2-7 and V is TRBV27; possibly TRBD1 for D (6 bases). Sample: peripheral blood, taken on day 0 of AZD1222 vaccination. The CDR3 loop reads CATLQGGEQYF. DNA of the CDR3: TGTGCCACCCTACAGGGTGGGGAGCAGTACTTC.